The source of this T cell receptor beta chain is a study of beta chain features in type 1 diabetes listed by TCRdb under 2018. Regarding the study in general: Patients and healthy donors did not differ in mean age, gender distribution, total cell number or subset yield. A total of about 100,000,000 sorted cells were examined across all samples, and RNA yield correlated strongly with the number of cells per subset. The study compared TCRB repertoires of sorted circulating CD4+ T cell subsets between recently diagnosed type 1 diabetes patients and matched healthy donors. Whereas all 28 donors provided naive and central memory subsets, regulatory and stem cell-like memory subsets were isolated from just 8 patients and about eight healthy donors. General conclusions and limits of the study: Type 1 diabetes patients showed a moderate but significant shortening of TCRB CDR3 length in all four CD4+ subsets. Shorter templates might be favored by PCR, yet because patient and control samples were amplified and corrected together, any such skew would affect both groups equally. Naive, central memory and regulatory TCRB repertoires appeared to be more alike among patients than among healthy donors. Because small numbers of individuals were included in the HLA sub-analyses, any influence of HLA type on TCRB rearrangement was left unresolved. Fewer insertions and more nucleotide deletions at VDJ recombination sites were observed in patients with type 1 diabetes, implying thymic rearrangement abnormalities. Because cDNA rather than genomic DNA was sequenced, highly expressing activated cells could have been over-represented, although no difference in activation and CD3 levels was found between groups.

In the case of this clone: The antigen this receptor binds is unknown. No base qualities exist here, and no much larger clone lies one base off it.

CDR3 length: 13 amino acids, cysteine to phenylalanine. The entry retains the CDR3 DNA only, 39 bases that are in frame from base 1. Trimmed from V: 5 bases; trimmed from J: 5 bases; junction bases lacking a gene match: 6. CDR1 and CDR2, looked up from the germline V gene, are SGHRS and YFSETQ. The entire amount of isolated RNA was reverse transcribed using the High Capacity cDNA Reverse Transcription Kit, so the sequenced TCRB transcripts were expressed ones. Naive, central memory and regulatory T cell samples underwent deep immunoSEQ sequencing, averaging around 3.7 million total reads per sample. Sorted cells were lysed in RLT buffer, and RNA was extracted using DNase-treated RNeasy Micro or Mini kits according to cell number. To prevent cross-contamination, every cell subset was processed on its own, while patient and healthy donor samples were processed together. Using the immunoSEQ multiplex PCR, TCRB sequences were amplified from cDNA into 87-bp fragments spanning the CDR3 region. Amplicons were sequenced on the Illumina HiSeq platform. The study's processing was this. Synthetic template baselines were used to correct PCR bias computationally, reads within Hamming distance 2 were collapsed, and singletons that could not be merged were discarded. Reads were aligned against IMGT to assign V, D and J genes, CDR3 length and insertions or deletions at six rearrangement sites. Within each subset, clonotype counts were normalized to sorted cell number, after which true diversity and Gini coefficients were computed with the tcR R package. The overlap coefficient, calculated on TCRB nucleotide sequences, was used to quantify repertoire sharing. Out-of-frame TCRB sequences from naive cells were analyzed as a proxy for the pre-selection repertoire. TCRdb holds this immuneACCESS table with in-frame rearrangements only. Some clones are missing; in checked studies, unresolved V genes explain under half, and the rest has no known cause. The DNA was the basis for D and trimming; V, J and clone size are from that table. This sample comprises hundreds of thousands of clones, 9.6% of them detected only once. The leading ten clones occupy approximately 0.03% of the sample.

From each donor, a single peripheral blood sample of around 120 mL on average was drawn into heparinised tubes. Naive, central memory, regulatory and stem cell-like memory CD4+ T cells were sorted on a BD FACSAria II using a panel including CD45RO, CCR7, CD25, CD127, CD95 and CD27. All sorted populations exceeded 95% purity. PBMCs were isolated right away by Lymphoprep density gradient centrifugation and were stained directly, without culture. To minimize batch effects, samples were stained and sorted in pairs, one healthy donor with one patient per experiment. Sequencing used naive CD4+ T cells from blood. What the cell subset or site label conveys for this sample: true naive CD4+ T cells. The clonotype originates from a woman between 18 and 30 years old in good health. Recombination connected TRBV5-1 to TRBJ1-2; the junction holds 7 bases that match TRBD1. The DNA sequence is TGCGCCAGCAGTTCTGAGGGGGCATATGGCTACACCTTC. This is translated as CASSSEGAYGYTF.